A selection of T cell receptor beta chains follows, all from one sample in a study of tumor-infiltrating lymphocytes in primary liver carcinoma. Via MiXCR, TCRdb re-called the multiplex PCR reads, giving one row per CDR3 protein. The table lists about 78,000 distinct CDR3 sequences, over 60% of them singletons. Specimen: liver tumor tissue from sampling region 4. Every receptor here comes from a man aged 35 to 55 with primary liver carcinoma and hepatitis B virus infection. Both conserved end residues are part of each CDR3. The D gene is left open where the match is weak. Not all rows give a size; the values are once, few, many and, for expanded clones, a class.

13	-	TRBJ2-1	-	TRBV10-1	TGCGCCAGCAGTGGACAGTGCTACAATGAGCATTTCTTC	CASSGQCYNEHFF
13	TRBD2	TRBJ2-3	many	TRBV30	TGTGCCTGGAGTCTAGCGGGAGCAGATACGCAGTATTTT	CAWSLAGADTQYF
12	-	TRBJ1-1	-	TRBV10-3	TGTGCCATCAGTGAACAGCGGATTGAGGCTTTCTTT	CAISEQRIEAFF
15	-	TRBJ2-3	-	TRBV4-2	TGTACCAGCAGCCAAGATACGGGAAGCACCGATACGCAGTATTTT	CTSSQDTGSTDTQYF
15	-	TRBJ1-2	-	TRBV29-1	TGCACTGTTGAAGGGGAAGGGGGGGGCGACTATGGCTACACCTTC	CTVEGEGGGDYGYTF
18	-	TRBJ2-1	-	TRBV12-3/TRBV12-4	TGTGTCAGCAGTTTTCTTGCTACCTCCGGGAGTTCCTACAGTAAGCAGTTCTTC	CVSSFLATSGSSYSKQFF
13	-	TRBJ1-2	-	TRBV6-6	TGTGCCATCCTAACAGCCTCTAACTATGGCTACACCTTC	CAILTASNYGYTF
17	TRBD1	TRBJ2-5	many	TRBV7-8	TGTGCCAGCAGCTACCTCCCGGGACAGGGAATACAAGAGACCCAGTACTTC	CASSYLPGQGIQETQYF
13	-	TRBJ1-5	few	TRBV11-2	TGTGCCAGCAGCTTAGGGGGGGTTCAGCCCCAGCATTTT	CASSLGGVQPQHF
15	TRBD1	TRBJ1-4	-	TRBV29-1	TGCGGCGTTAGCCCGACCGGGACAGGGGTCGAAAAACTGTTTTTC	CGVSPTGTGVEKLFF
13	-	TRBJ2-3	-	TRBV29-1	TGCAGCGTTGGCCCACCAGGCACAGAAACGCACTATTTT	CSVGPPGTETHYF
13	TRBD1	TRBJ1-1	-	TRBV6-5	TGTGCCAGCAGGGTGACAGGGGCCACTGAAGCTTCCTTT	CASRVTGATEASF
14	TRBD1	TRBJ1-6	many	TRBV30	TGTGCCTGGAGTGACAGGGGGAATAATTCACCCCTCCACTTT	CAWSDRGNNSPLHF
16	TRBD1	TRBJ2-5	many	TRBV10-2	TGCGCCAGCAGTGCCCTTGTGACAGGGGGTCGGGAGACCCAGTACTTC	CASSALVTGGRETQYF
14	TRBD1	TRBJ1-1	-	TRBV6-5	TGTGCGAGCAGCTTCCTCGACAGGGCTTCTGGAGCTTTCTTT	CASSFLDRASGAFF
17	-	TRBJ2-1	-	TRBV14	TGTGCCAGCAACCAGGCGGGCTTCAAGTCTGGATACAATGAGCAGTTCTTC	CASNQAGFKSGYNEQFF
14	-	TRBJ1-4	-	TRBV11-2	TGTGCCAGCAGCTTTGTGGTTGGGGACGAAAGACTGTTTTTT	CASSFVVGDERLFF
15	TRBD1	TRBJ2-6	many	TRBV29-1	TGCAGCGTTGCGAAAGGGGGCGCTGGGGCCAACGTCCTGACTTTC	CSVAKGGAGANVLTF
11	TRBD2	TRBJ2-3	-	TRBV6-1	TGCACTAGCGGGAGACCGGGTACGCAGTATTTT	CTSGRPGTQYF
16	TRBD2	TRBJ2-7	-	TRBV6-6	TGTGCCAGCAGTCTCACTAGCGGGAGGGGTTCCTTCGAGCAATACTTC	CASSLTSGRGSFEQYF
14	-	TRBJ2-1	once	TRBV24-1	TGTGCCACCAGTGACTTAGTTGGGATCAGGGAACAGTTCTTC	CATSDLVGIREQFF
19	-	TRBJ2-2	many	TRBV10-1	TGCGCCAGCAGTGCGTCCGGGACAGGGGCTAGCGGGAGTCCCGGGGAGCTGTTTTTT	CASSASGTGASGSPGELFF
15	TRBD1	TRBJ2-2	-	TRBV6-1	TGTGTCAGCAGGGGCAGGGGGCACGGGACCGGGGAGCTGTTTTTT	CVSRGRGHGTGELFF
15	-	TRBJ1-5	-	TRBV15	TGTGCCACCAGCTTAACTCCGACGGGTAATCAGCCCCAGCATTTT	CATSLTPTGNQPQHF
16	-	TRBJ2-7	-	TRBV6-5	TGTGCCAGCAATATCACCCGGGACTTTGGTTCCTCCAAGCAGTACTTC	CASNITRDFGSSKQYF
14	-	TRBJ2-5	-	TRBV9	TGTGCCAGCAGCGTAGAATTAGGGGTTGAGACCCAGTACTTC	CASSVELGVETQYF
12	-	TRBJ2-1	once	TRBV11-2	TGTGACGGCAGCCCGGAGTACAATGGGCAGTTCTTC	CDGSPEYNGQFF
14	-	TRBJ2-2	-	TRBV4-1	TGCACCAGCAGCCAAGGTGTCCTACCCGGGGAGCTGTTTTTT	CTSSQGVLPGELFF
16	-	TRBJ1-2	-	TRBV4-1	TGCACCAGCAGCCCAAGGACAGCGGGTGGTTCTAGAGGCTACACCTTC	CTSSPRTAGGSRGYTF
14	-	TRBJ1-5	medium-sized	TRBV10-2	TGCGCCAGCAGTGAGTCCGACTCTGGTCAGCCCCAGCATTTT	CASSESDSGQPQHF
17	TRBD2	TRBJ2-1	few	TRBV11-2	TGTACCAGCAGCTTAGAGCCTGCTAGCGGGAGGGCCAATGAGCAGTTCTTC	CTSSLEPASGRANEQFF
17	-	TRBJ2-5	-	TRBV20-1	TGCAGTGCTAGTCTTGCATTCCCTTCTAGATTCCAAGAGACCCAGTACTTC	CSASLAFPSRFQETQYF
14	-	TRBJ2-7	-	TRBV11-2	TGTGCCGGCAGCTTAATCGGCGAAGCCTACGAGCAGTACTTC	CAGSLIGEAYEQYF
14	-	TRBJ2-7	-	TRBV6-1	TGTGCCAGCAGCGACAAGGTTAGCTCCTACGAGCAGTACTTC	CASSDKVSSYEQYF
15	-	TRBJ2-2	-	TRBV6-5	TGTGCCATCAGCCTGGGGCGGGTGAACACCGGGGAGCTGTTTTTT	CAISLGRVNTGELFF
13	-	TRBJ1-5	-	TRBV29-1	TGCAGCGTTGTGTATGCGCTCAATCAACCCCAGCATTTT	CSVVYALNQPQHF
15	TRBD2	TRBJ2-3	once	TRBV29-1	TGCAGCGTGAACGTGACTAGCGGGAGAACATATACGCAGTATTTT	CSVNVTSGRTYTQYF
16	-	TRBJ2-3	-	TRBV11-2	TGTGCCAGCAGCCAGGACCGGTCAGGGGGGACAGATATGCAGTATTTC	CASSQDRSGGTDMQYF
15	-	TRBJ2-1	-	TRBV5-1	TGCGTCAGCCGCTTGGAGGGGGTACTCTACAATGAGCAGTTCTTC	CVSRLEGVLYNEQFF
13	-	TRBJ2-5	few	TRBV2	TGTGCCAGCAGTGGACTAGAACAAGAGACCCAGTACTTC	CASSGLEQETQYF
14	-	TRBJ1-4	-	TRBV11-2	TGTGCCGGCAGCTTAGAGGTTGGGGACGAAATACTGCTTTTT	CAGSLEVGDEILLF
14	TRBD1	TRBJ2-7	many	TRBV12-3/TRBV12-4	TGTGCCAGCAGCTTCGGACAGGGAGGTTACGAGCAGTACTTC	CASSFGQGGYEQYF
14	TRBD2	TRBJ2-1	-	TRBV12-3/TRBV12-4	TGTGCCAGCAGCCGGACTAGCGGGAGTGTTGAGCAGTTCTTC	CASSRTSGSVEQFF
12	-	TRBJ2-7	many	TRBV7-9	TGTGCCAGCAGCTCTCTTGGGTACGAGCAGTACTTC	CASSSLGYEQYF
15	TRBD2	TRBJ2-5	once	TRBV18	TGTGCCAGCTCACCACGGGCGGGGGGCCAAGAGACCCAGTACTTC	CASSPRAGGQETQYF
14	TRBD1	TRBJ2-5	-	TRBV11-2	TGTGCCAGCAGGTTATGGGACAGGACAAAGACCCAGTACTTC	CASRLWDRTKTQYF